The clone carrying this T cell receptor (beta chain) was counted a few times. Some clones are missing from TCRdb's copy, which holds only in-frame ones; the method was immunoSEQ multiplex PCR. There are around 280,000 clones in the sample; around 90% occur only once, and about 1.7% lies in the top ten. Participant-reported clinical history was the basis for cohort assignment. The V end lost 1 base, the J end lost 1 base, and 7 bases lay between the germline ends. The CDR3 totals 14 residues. The V gene's germline CDR1 is SGHAT and CDR2 FQDESV (reference sequence). This entry belongs to a study of blood T cell repertoires in COVID-19.

J is TRBJ1-1 and V is TRBV11-1; no definite D call. Sequencing was carried out using PBMCs or T cells enriched from blood (not recorded which). The sequence was obtained from a woman younger than 30 with acute COVID-19. The CDR3 nucleotides are TGTGCCAGCAGCTTAGGAGTCCAGAACACTGAAGCTTTCTTT. This sequence encodes CASSLGVQNTEAFF.